This T cell receptor (beta chain) was identified in a study of T-cell reconstitution after alpha-beta-depleted transplantation in children. Study observations and caveats: Reportedly, alpha-beta T cells present about two months post-transplant originated from several hundred expanded clones of graft origin. Recipient T cells and thymic progenitors that survived gave rise to the high TCRbeta diversity observed at day 60 in some patients. Fresh T-cell production supplied most of the T-cell counts and diversity seen one year after transplant.

Trimming cost V 0 bases and J 6 bases; bases outside gene matches: 5. This CDR3 region has 14 residues. Germline loops: CDR1 LGHNA, CDR2 YSLEER. This clonotype was recorded many times. Antigen: not known. Unique molecular identifiers tagged the TCRbeta library. TCRdb re-called the PCR reads through MiXCR, storing one row per CDR3 protein. The sample holds about 460,000 distinct CDR3 sequences, 10% to 13% seen once. The receptor's source is a child aged 2 to 9 with inherited bone marrow failure, due to receive a stem cell transplant. The V and J genes are TRBV4-3 and TRBJ2-7; 7 bases align to TRBD1. Sequencing was performed on PBMCs, taken before TCRalphabeta/CD19-depleted stem cell transplant. CDR3 nucleotides: TGCGCCAGCAGCCAAGATCACAGGGGATTCGAGCAGTACTTC. Its protein product is CASSQDHRGFEQYF.